These T cell receptor beta chains were read from a single sample in a study of blood T cell repertoires in COVID-19. Profiling relied on immunoSEQ multiplex PCR, and the TCRdb table lists in-frame clones only, not all of them. This sample has roughly 150,000 clones, with 75% to 90% found just once. Specimen: peripheral blood. The receptors stem from a man aged 60 to 75 with acute or convalescent COVID-19. Both conserved end residues are trimmed from each CDR3.

V gene	J gene	CDR3 protein
TRBV28	TRBJ2-5	ATQSSEQETQY
TRBV5-1	TRBJ1-4	ASSSGELGGLRGSNEKLF
TRBV10-3	TRBJ2-7	AISDINRPYEQY
TRBV5-6	TRBJ1-1	ASSLGTANTEAF
TRBV7-2	TRBJ1-1	ASSLVPGATEAF
TRBV10-3	TRBJ1-4	AISSRTGRVEKLF
TRBV3-1/TRBV3-2	TRBJ2-1	ASSHGSGRYEQF
TRBV3-1/TRBV3-2	TRBJ2-7	ASSPPGQGALIY
TRBV7-9	TRBJ2-1	ASSPSLRFQRNYNEQF
TRBV27	TRBJ2-3	ASSPRTGESTDTQY
TRBV28	TRBJ2-7	ASSTSGASSYEQY
TRBV27	TRBJ1-2	ASSPRAYYGYT
TRBV5-6	TRBJ2-7	ASSSPHISGSSQY
TRBV4-1	TRBJ1-5	ASSQDPAQH
TRBV6-5	TRBJ1-6	ASRRTGDSPLH
TRBV7-3	TRBJ2-7	ASSILRDSSYEQY
TRBV23-1	TRBJ1-1	ASSATGNTEAF
TRBV7-9	TRBJ2-5	ATSTGTQETQY
TRBV19	TRBJ2-7	ASRKDRGQYEQY
TRBV6-2/TRBV6-3	TRBJ1-5	ASSYSGGRGSNQPQH
TRBV5-4	TRBJ2-1	ASSFGGSYNEQF
TRBV5-6	TRBJ2-7	ASSPPQRGGGYEQY